Detailed here is one TCR beta chain. The clone's antigen remains unknown. There are no base qualities to consult, and no much larger clone falls within one base. At the junction V is shortened by 0 bases and J by 1 base, with 5 bases in between. The cysteine opens and the phenylalanine closes a CDR3 of 14 amino acids. This entry keeps only the CDR3 DNA: 42 bases, framed from base 1. CDR1 and CDR2 are drawn from the germline V gene: LGHNA, YNFKEQ. This record belongs to a study of OX40 agonist ivuxolimab in advanced cancers. A note on the overall study: Ivuxolimab, which targeted the costimulatory receptor OX40 (CD134), was an agonistic, fully human IgG2 monoclonal antibody. Prior anti-PD-1, anti-PD-L1 or anti-CTLA-4 therapy was permitted, and 30% to 45% of dose-escalation patients had received checkpoint inhibitors. Partial responses occurred in three dose-escalation patients: two with cutaneous melanoma and one with hepatocellular carcinoma. Of the roughly 50 dose-escalation patients, hepatocellular carcinoma was present in around 20, melanoma in approximately 15, renal cell carcinoma in 9 and head and neck cancer in 9. The paper covers the monotherapy dose-escalation part of the phase I ivuxolimab trial, which included N of about 56 patients. Intravenous ivuxolimab was administered to patients every 2 weeks at six dose levels: 0.01, 0.1, 0.3, 1.5, 3 and 10 mg/kg. Peripheral TCRbeta sequencing was intended to test whether TCR sequence diversity was altered and clonal T-cell expansion was caused by ivuxolimab. In the dose-escalation cohort, 75% to 90% of patients were male, and the mean age was approximately 60 years with a range of roughly 20 to 80. The paper's findings and limits, for the study overall: The antigen specificity of the peripheral T cells that underwent clonal expansion was not determined. Low levels of normalized T-cell clonal expansion were also seen in some patients who did not respond. Clonal expansion of both CD4+ and CD8+ blood T cells was observed from baseline to week 6 at doses 0.1 to 3.0 mg/kg. After ivuxolimab, expanded clones were on average more numerous among CD8+ T cells than among CD4+ T cells. In the 0.1-3.0 mg/kg groups, partial responders had among the lowest normalized peripheral clonal expansion, particularly in CD8+ T cells.

To sequence the TCRbeta CDR3 region, genomic DNA was isolated from the sorted cells. The immunoSEQ Assay was used for sequencing of TCRbeta CDR3 regions. TCRdb carries this immuneACCESS record with in-frame sequences only. Its versions omit some clonotypes, under half of them owing to an unresolved V gene in the studies checked, with the rest unexplained. The sample profile shows about 14,000 clones; approximately 80% of them were found once. Clones ranked in the top ten supply around 35% of the sample. The trial excluded patients who had a history of autoimmune disease or were on systemic immunosuppression. Peripheral blood for TCR sequencing was drawn from every dose cohort at baseline, at cycle 4 day 1 and at cycle 7 day 1. Samples were obtained from an open-label, multicenter, first-in-human phase I dose-escalation trial of ivuxolimab. Adults with locally advanced or metastatic melanoma, renal cell carcinoma, hepatocellular carcinoma or head and neck squamous cell carcinoma were enrolled in the trial. Before TCR sequencing, CD4+ T cells and CD8+ T cells from peripheral blood were sorted into separate populations.

The clonotype was recovered from an adult with an advanced solid tumor such as melanoma, head and neck, liver or kidney cancer. The material was CD4+ or CD8+ T cells sorted from blood, obtained in a trial of the OX40 agonist ivuxolimab. This chain joins TRBV4-2 to TRBJ2-3; there is no confident call for the D gene. CDR3 sequence: CASSQDSGTDTQYF. The DNA sequence is as follows: TGTGCCAGCAGCCAAGATTCGGGCACAGATACGCAGTATTTT.